What follows are 10 T cell receptor beta chains derived from one specimen sequenced in a study of T cell clusters in autoimmune cytopenias. TRB amplification used roughly 250 ng of peripheral blood genomic DNA. TRB rearrangements were amplified by touch-down multiplex PCR with mixed TRB-A/B primers. TCRdb re-called the multiplex PCR reads and gives one entry per CDR3 protein, without DNA. The sample table sets out roughly 6,700 distinct CDR3 sequences. These data were also filed under a second study, of T cell repertoires in aging, cancer and after chemotherapy.

Material: peripheral blood. These receptors came from a human donor in good health.

The chain has TRBV7-2 and TRBJ2-1. This CDR3 spans 11 amino acids. The germline gives CDR1 SGHTA, CDR2 FQGNSA. The CDR3 sequence is CASSYFHEQFF.

This clonotype is classed as medium-sized by frequency. The V and J genes are TRBV30 and TRBJ2-5; without DNA, the TCRdb call of TRBD1 cannot be checked. This CDR3 is 12 amino acids long. Germline CDR1 and CDR2: GTSNPN and SVGIG (reference sequence). The CDR3 region is CAWFGGGETQYF. The full variable domain, with the rest looked up from reference TRBV30 and TRBJ2-5, is SQTIHQWPATLVQPVGSPLSLECTVEGTSNPNLYWYRQAAGRGLQLLFYSVGIGQISSEVPQNLSASRPQDRQFILSSKKLLLSDSGFYLCAWFGGGETQYFGPGTRLLVL.

The J gene is TRBJ2-5, the V gene TRBV27. CDR1 and CDR2 from the germline V gene are MNHEY and SMNVEV (reference sequence). The CDR3 extends over 12 amino acids. CDR3 sequence reads: CASSFSGETQYF.

This clonotype registers medium-sized by frequency. The chain employs TRBV29-1 and TRBJ2-7; no DNA is available, so the TRBD1 call from TCRdb remains unchecked. Germline V lookup: CDR1 SQVTM, CDR2 ANQGSEA. This CDR3 region has 11 residues. The CDR3 here is CSVVSSYEQYF.

V usage is TRBV10-3 and J usage is TRBJ1-1; there is no DNA to check the TCRdb D call of TRBD1. Germline V gene data show CDR1 as ENHRY and CDR2 as SYGVKD. The CDR3 sequence is 14 residues long. This CDR3 reads CAVKVEQGGTEAFF.

The CDR3 loop is CASSFGAGREKLFF. V usage is TRBV12-3 or TRBV12-4 and J usage is TRBJ1-4; absent DNA, TCRdb's TRBD1 call cannot be checked. The CDR3 is 14 amino acids.

This clonotype ranks as medium-sized in terms of frequency. The rearrangement uses TRBV19 and TRBJ2-7; TCRdb's assignment of TRBD2 cannot be checked, as there is no DNA. CDR1 and CDR2 from the germline V gene are LNHDA and SQIVND (reference sequence). The CDR3 totals 14 residues. The CDR3 loop is CASSIVGGLDEQYF.

This clonotype is labeled large based on frequency. Here the CDR3 reads CASSFGTGQVQETQYF. The chain carries TRBV11-3 and TRBJ2-5; as DNA is missing, the TRBD1 call by TCRdb cannot be tested. CDR3 length equals 16 residues. Germline-derived CDR1 and CDR2 are SGHNT and YENEEA.

This rearrangement joins TRBV6-2 or TRBV6-3 to TRBJ1-5. The CDR3 consists of 13 residues. Germline V gene sequence: CDR1 MNHEY, CDR2 SVGEGT. The CDR3 reads CASTTDRYQPQHF.

V usage is TRBV7-6 and J usage is TRBJ2-3; TCRdb picks TRBD2, but there is no DNA to check that call. This CDR3 is 16 amino acids long. Germline CDR1 is SGHVS and CDR2 is FNYEAQ. CDR3 sequence reads: CASSLVAGFSTDTQYF.